This T cell receptor beta chain was identified in a study of T cell responses to AZD1222 COVID-19 vaccine. Per the germline V gene, CDR1 is KGHSH and CDR2 is LQKENI. Between the trimmed V and J ends, which lost 4 bases and 4 bases, there was a span of 11 bases. The CDR3 has 14 amino acids. Assay: immunoSEQ multiplex PCR; the TCRdb copy retains only in-frame clones and omits some. The sample comprises about 100,000 clones, roughly 91% of which are singletons, and 1.7% rests with the top ten. The rearrangement links TRBV18 to TRBJ1-3, with D perhaps TRBD1 (5 bases). This sequence was found in an adult in good health. The input for sequencing was peripheral blood, taken on day 0 of AZD1222 vaccination. The CDR3 nucleotides are TGTGCCAGCTCACTCGACAGCGTGGGAAACACCATATATTTT. Residues: CASSLDSVGNTIYF.